This TCR beta chain was captured by sequencing in a study of cytomegalovirus exposure and HLA in healthy donors. V was shortened by 5 bases and J by 7 bases, with 12 bases between the two germline ends. CDR1 is SGHVS, CDR2 FQNEAQ, per germline. The CDR3 extends over 13 amino acids. Whole-study findings and limits: Within the 120 validation repertoires, first-cohort TCR clusters tended to co-occur, according to a later analysis.

Turning to this clone: Its antigen is not known.

Produced via immunoSEQ multiplex PCR; TCRdb's table is partial and in-frame only. The sample has 200,000 or so clones, around 84% seen once. The receptor was isolated from a woman aged 25 to 39 in good health and CMV-seropositive. Sequenced material: PBMCs. This chain connects TRBV7-8 to TRBJ1-5; D unresolved. DNA of the CDR3: TGTGCCAGCAGCCCTGGGGAGAGACAGCCCCAGCATTTT. Protein product: CASSPGERQPQHF. Full variable domain (missing parts from reference TRBV7-8 and TRBJ1-5): GAGVSQSPRYKVAKRGQDVALRCDPISGHVSLFWYQQALGQGPEFLTYFQNEAQLDKSGLPSDRFFAERPEGSVSTLKIQRTQQEDSAVYLCASSPGERQPQHFGDGTRLSIL.